These 16 T cell receptor beta chains came from one sample sequenced in a study of shared clonotypes between healthy human individuals. Profiled with immunoSEQ multiplex PCR; TCRdb holds only in-frame clones, not every one. The sample consists of approximately 530,000 clones, roughly 95% of them appearing once. Input material: naive CD4+ T cells sorted from blood. Subset described: CD45RA+ positively selected. The source is a woman younger than 45 in good health.

The chain uses TRBV25-1 and TRBJ2-7; 10 bases fit TRBD1. The V segment lost 5 bases and the J segment 2 bases; nucleotides outside the gene matches: 6. The CDR3 has 15 amino acids. Looked up from germline, CDR1 is MGHDK and CDR2 is SYGVNS. As DNA, the CDR3 is TGTGCCAGCAGTAACCGGGACAGGGGCCCCTACGAGCAGTACTTC. Translating it yields CASSNRDRGPYEQYF.

This clone came up a few times. The CDR3 DNA reads TGTGCCATCAGGAGACAGGACCACTATGGCTACACCTTC. Amino acids: CAIRRQDHYGYTF. The chain combines TRBV10-3 with TRBJ1-2, with D perhaps matching TRBD1 (6 bases). Per germline, CDR1 ENHRY and CDR2 SYGVKD. CDR3 length equals 13 residues. Trimming shortened V by 6 bases and J by 3 bases, and 11 bases separated the two germline ends.

The genes are TRBV6-9 and TRBJ2-5; 8 nucleotides agree with TRBD2. The J call may be in error: the DNA end matches TRBJ2-7 better. The CDR3 is 14 residues long. CDR1 is MNHGY, CDR2 SVAAGI, per germline. CDR3 sequence (DNA): TGTGCCAGCAGACACGGGACTAGACCATACGAGCAGTACTTC. This sequence encodes CASRHGTRPYEQYF.

The chain is built from TRBV15 and TRBJ2-1; possibly TRBD2 for D (5 bases). CDR1 and CDR2 (germline): LNHNV, YYDKDF (reference sequence). The CDR3 consists of 16 residues. Trimming removed 1 base from V and 6 bases from J, with 16 bases in between. In DNA, the CDR3 is TGTGCCACCAGCAGAGCAATTAGCGAAATCCTCAATGAGCAGTTCTTC. Translation: CATSRAISEILNEQFF. The whole variable domain, filled in from reference TRBV15 and TRBJ2-1, reads DAMVIQNPRYQVTQFGKPVTLSCSQTLNHNVMYWYQQKSSQAPKLLFHYYDKDFNNEADTPDNFQSRRPNTSFCFLDIRSPGLGDTAMYLCATSRAISEILNEQFFGPGTRLTVL.

V and J are TRBV28 and TRBJ1-2; a weak D match, TRBD1 (5 bases). Between the trimmed V and J ends, which lost 4 bases and 2 bases, there was a span of 8 bases. Germline V gene lookup returns CDR1 MDHEN and CDR2 SYDVKM. The CDR3 is made up of 13 amino acids. The CDR3 region is CASSSGNNYGYTF. CDR3 sequence (DNA): TGTGCCAGCAGTTCAGGGAACAACTATGGCTACACCTTC.

This clone was recorded only once. This chain joins TRBV5-1 and TRBJ1-1; D gene ambiguous. Trimming took 0 bases from V and 7 from J, leaving 10 bases between them. Germline V gene sequence: CDR1 SGHRS, CDR2 YFSETQ. The CDR3 has 13 amino acids. The CDR3 coding sequence is TGCGCCAGCAGCTTGGGGGAAAAGGTTGAAGCTTTCTTT. It codes for CASSLGEKVEAFF.

The chain joins TRBV7-9 to TRBJ2-7; the D gene could be TRBD1 or TRBD2 (5 bases each). This CDR3 has 13 residues. Germline CDR1 is SEHNR and CDR2 is FQNEAQ (reference sequence). V was pared by 8 bases and J by 3 bases, with 14 bases between. DNA for the CDR3: TGTGCCAGCGTGGGGGTAACTAGCTACGAGCAGTACTTC. This encodes CASVGVTSYEQYF. Combining the CDR3 with reference TRBV7-9 and TRBJ2-7 gives the whole variable domain DTGVSQNPRHKITKRGQNVTFRCDPISEHNRLYWYRQTLGQGPEFLTYFQNEAQLEKSRLLSDRFSAERPKGSFSTLEIQRTEQGDSAMYLCASVGVTSYEQYFGPGTRLTVT.

Comments on this clone: Other DNA sequences in the same sample also yield this CDR3. The rearrangement links TRBV5-6 to TRBJ2-2; D call uncertain. Trimming cost V 0 bases and J 5 bases, with 5 bases left between them. Germline V gives CDR1 SGHDT, CDR2 YYEEEE. The CDR3 totals 13 residues. The CDR3, as DNA: TGTGCCAGCAGCTTGGTGGAAACCGGGGAGCTGTTTTTT. Residues: CASSLVETGELFF.

The DNA for the CDR3 is TGCGCCAGCAGCCAAGGTGGAGGACGGTACACCGGGGAGCTGTTTTTT. It specifies CASSQGGGRYTGELFF. The chain uses TRBV4-1 and TRBJ2-2; weak D call: TRBD2 (5 bases). This CDR3 has 16 residues. V lost 1 base and J 3 bases, leaving 12 bases between the germline ends. The germline V gene encodes CDR1 MGHRA and CDR2 YSYEKL.

The chain couples TRBV28 to TRBJ1-5, with D uncertain. V lost 8 bases to trimming and J lost 4 bases, with 12 bases between them. Germline values: CDR1 MDHEN, CDR2 SYDVKM. CDR3 length equals 13 residues. CDR3: CASHSRPNQPQHF. The CDR3 coding sequence is TGTGCCAGCCACAGTCGGCCAAATCAGCCCCAGCATTTT.

This chain joins TRBV27 and TRBJ1-5; maybe TRBD1 (5 bases). V lost 0 bases, J lost 9 bases, and 9 bases lay in between. The CDR3 totals 13 residues. Germline assignment: CDR1 MNHEY and CDR2 SMNVEV (reference sequence). The CDR3 is CASSLSGELPQHF. CDR3 in DNA: TGTGCCAGCAGTTTATCGGGGGAGCTGCCCCAGCATTTT.

V is TRBV20-1 and J is TRBJ1-5; no reliable D call. This CDR3 has 11 residues. The V gene lost 7 bases and the J gene lost 7 bases, with 11 bases spanning the gap. Germline lookup yields CDR1 DFQATT and CDR2 SNEGSKA (reference sequence). The CDR3 sequence: CSVKGRQPQHF. CDR3 nucleotide sequence: TGCAGTGTAAAGGGCCGGCAGCCCCAGCATTTT.

V and J are TRBV29-1 and TRBJ2-3; possible D gene TRBD2, 5 bases. Germline-derived CDR1 and CDR2 are SQVTM and ANQGSEA. This CDR3 is 13 amino acids long. V lost 4 bases, J lost 1 base, and 9 bases lay in between. For the CDR3, the DNA is TGCAGCGTTGCGAGGGATCGCACAGATACGCAGTATTTT. Amino acids: CSVARDRTDTQYF.

The chain uses TRBV10-3 and TRBJ2-3; D is possibly TRBD2 (6 bases). The germline CDR1 and CDR2 sequences are ENHRY and SYGVKD. V lost 7 bases, J lost 1 base, and 12 bases lay in between. There are 14 residues in the CDR3. As DNA, the CDR3 is TGTGCCATCACCGGGACGGGAGGCACAGATACGCAGTATTTT. This codes for CAITGTGGTDTQYF.

This sequence joins TRBV5-1 and TRBJ2-7, with D uncertain. Germline loops: CDR1 SGHRS, CDR2 YFSETQ. CDR3 size: 13 residues. V lost 4 bases to trimming and J lost 2 bases, with 10 bases between them. DNA for the CDR3: TGCGCCAGCAGCCGCGACAATACCTACGAGCAGTACTTC. Translating it yields CASSRDNTYEQYF. Drawing the rest from reference TRBV5-1 and TRBJ2-7, the complete variable domain is KAGVTQTPRYLIKTRGQQVTLSCSPISGHRSVSWYQQTPGQGLQFLFEYFSETQRNKGNFPGRFSGRQFSNSRSEMNVSTLELGDSALYLCASSRDNTYEQYFGPGTRLTVT.

In this sample, this clone turned up once. The rearrangement joins TRBV7-3 to TRBJ2-2; TRBD2 agrees at 10 bases. This CDR3 is 15 amino acids long. V dropped 3 bases and J dropped 6; count of bases not matched to a gene: 4. Germline CDR1 is SGHTA and CDR2 is FQGTGA. The chain's CDR3 is CASSFRTSGPGELFF. CDR3 sequence (DNA): TGTGCCAGCAGCTTCCGGACTAGCGGTCCCGGGGAGCTGTTTTTT. The full variable domain, its missing parts supplied by reference TRBV7-3 and TRBJ2-2, is GAGVSQTPSNKVTEKGKYVELRCDPISGHTALYWYRQSLGQGPEFLIYFQGTGAADDSGLPNDRFFAVRPEGSVSTLKIQRTERGDSAVYLCASSFRTSGPGELFFGEGSRLTVL.